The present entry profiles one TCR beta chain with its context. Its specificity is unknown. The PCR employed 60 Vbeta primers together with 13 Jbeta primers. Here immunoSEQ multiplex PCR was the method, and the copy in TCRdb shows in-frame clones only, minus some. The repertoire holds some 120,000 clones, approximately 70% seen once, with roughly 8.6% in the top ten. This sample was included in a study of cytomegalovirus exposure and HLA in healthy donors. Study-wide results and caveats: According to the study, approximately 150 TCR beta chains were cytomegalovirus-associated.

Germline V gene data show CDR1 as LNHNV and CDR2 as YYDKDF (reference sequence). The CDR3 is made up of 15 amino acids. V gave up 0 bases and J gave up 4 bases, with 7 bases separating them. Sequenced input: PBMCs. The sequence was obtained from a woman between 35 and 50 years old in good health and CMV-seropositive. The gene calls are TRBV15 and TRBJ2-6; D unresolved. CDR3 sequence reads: CATSRDLTGANVLTF. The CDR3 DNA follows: TGTGCCACCAGCAGAGATCTGACAGGGGCCAACGTCCTGACTTTC.